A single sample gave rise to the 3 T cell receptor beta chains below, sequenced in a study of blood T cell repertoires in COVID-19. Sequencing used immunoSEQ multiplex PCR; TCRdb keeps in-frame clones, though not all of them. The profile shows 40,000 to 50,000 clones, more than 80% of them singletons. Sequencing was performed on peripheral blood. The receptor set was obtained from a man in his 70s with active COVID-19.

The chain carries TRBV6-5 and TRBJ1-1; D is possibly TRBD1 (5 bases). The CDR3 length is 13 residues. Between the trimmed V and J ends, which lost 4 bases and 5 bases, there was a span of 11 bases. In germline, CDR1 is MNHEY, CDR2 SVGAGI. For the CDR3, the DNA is TGTGCCAGCAGTTCCCCGGGGGAAACTGAAGCTTTCTTT. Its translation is CASSSPGETEAFF.

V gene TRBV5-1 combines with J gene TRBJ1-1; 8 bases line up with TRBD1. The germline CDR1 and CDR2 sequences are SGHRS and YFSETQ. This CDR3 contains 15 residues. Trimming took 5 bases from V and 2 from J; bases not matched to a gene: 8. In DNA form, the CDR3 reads TGCGCCAGCAGATCAAGGACAGGGCCAAACACTGAAGCTTTCTTT. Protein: CASRSRTGPNTEAFF.

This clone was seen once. The CDR3 coding sequence is TGTGCCAGCAGCTGGCGAAACAGGGTTTACGAGCAGTACTTC. This gives the protein CASSWRNRVYEQYF. This chain uses TRBV13 with TRBJ2-7, with D perhaps TRBD1 (6 bases). V was shortened by 4 bases and J by 4 bases, with 14 bases between the two germline ends. Looked up from germline, CDR1 is PRHDT and CDR2 is FYEKMQ (reference sequence). The CDR3 covers 14 residues.